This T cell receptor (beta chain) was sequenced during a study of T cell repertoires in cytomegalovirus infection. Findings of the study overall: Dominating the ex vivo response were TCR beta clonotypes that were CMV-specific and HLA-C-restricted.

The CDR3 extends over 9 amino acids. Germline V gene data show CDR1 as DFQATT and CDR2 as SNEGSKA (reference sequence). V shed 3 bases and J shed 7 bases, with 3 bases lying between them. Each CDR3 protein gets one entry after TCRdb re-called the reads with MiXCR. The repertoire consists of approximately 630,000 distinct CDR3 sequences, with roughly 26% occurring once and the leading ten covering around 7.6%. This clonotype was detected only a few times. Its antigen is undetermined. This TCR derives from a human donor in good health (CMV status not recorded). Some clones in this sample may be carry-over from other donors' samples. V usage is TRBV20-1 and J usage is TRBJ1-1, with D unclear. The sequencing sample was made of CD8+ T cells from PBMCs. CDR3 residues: CSASREAFF. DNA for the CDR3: TGCAGTGCTAGTCGTGAAGCTTTCTTT.